The sample holds a few counts of the clone carrying this T cell receptor beta chain. Its specificity is unknown. Cell sorting via CD45RO/CCR7/CD25/CD127/CD95/CD27 was performed to obtain CD4+ naive, central memory, regulatory and stem cell-like memory cells. These data belong to a study of beta chain features in type 1 diabetes. All of the isolated RNA was reverse transcribed, so expressed TCRB transcripts were sequenced. Profiling relied on immunoSEQ multiplex PCR, and the TCRdb table lists in-frame clones only, not all of them. The table has hundreds of thousands of clones, about 32% seen once. Study conclusions and caveats: A greater similarity of naive, central memory and Treg TCRB repertoires was seen among patients than among healthy donors. Within each of all four CD4+ subsets, Type 1 diabetes patients had TCRB CDR3s that were moderately but significantly shorter. Individuals with type 1 diabetes displayed fewer insertions and more deletions at VDJ junctions.

Germline V gives CDR1 SGHRS, CDR2 YFSETQ. This CDR3 is built from 16 residues. The junction had 9 bases not matched to a gene; V was cut back by 4 bases and J by 4 bases. The V and J genes are TRBV5-1 and TRBJ2-1, with 9 bases fitting TRBD2. The sequenced material came from naive CD4+ T cells from blood. The origin of this receptor is a man between 18 and 29 years old in good health. The CDR3 coding sequence is TGCGCCAGCAGCGCAGCCCCTAGCGGGGAATACAATGAGCAGTTCTTC. Translating gives CASSAAPSGEYNEQFF.